This TCR beta chain derives from a study of T cells expressing NK-cell markers. TCRdb reprocessed the 5' RACE reads; each CDR3 protein has one entry and no DNA is given. The sample table includes about 140,000 distinct CDR3 sequences. Germline V CDR1 and CDR2: KGHDR, SFDVKD. CDR3 length: 15 residues. The TCR sequence derives from a man between 18 and 35 years old in good health. The V and J genes are TRBV24-1 and TRBJ2-2; no DNA is available, so the TRBD2 call from TCRdb remains unchecked. Sequenced material: blood T cells: a sorted CD56 or NKG2C T cell subset, CD4+ or CD8+ T cells, or bulk PBMC T cells (not recorded which). CDR3 in amino acids: CATSLSGPNTGELFF.